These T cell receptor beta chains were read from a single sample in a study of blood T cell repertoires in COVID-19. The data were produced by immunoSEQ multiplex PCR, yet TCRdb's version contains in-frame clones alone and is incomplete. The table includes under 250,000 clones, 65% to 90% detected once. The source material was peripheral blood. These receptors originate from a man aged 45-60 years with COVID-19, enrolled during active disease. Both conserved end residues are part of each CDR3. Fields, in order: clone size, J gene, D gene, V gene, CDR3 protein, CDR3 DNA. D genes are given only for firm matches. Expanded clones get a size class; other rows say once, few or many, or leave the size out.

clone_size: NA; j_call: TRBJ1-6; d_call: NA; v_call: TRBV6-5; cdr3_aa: CASSYRNSPLHF; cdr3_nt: TGTGCCAGCAGTTACCGGAATTCACCCCTCCACTTT
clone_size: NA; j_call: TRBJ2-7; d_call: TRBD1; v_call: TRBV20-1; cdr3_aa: CSASPGTGVYEQYF; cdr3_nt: TGCAGTGCTAGTCCCGGGACAGGTGTCTACGAGCAGTACTTC
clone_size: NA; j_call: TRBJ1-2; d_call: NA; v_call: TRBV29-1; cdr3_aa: CSVVHLANYGYTF; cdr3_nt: TGCAGCGTTGTTCATCTAGCTAACTATGGCTACACCTTC
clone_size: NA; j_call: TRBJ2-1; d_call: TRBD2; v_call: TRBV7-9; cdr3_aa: CASSSLTSGRSLEQFF; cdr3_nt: TGTGCCAGCAGCTCCCTGACTAGCGGCCGGAGCCTCGAGCAGTTCTTC
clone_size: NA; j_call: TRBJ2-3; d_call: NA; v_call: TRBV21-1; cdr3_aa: CASSNRELSAGKKDTQYF; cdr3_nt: TGTGCCAGCAGCAACCGTGAGCTTTCGGCAGGGAAGAAAGATACGCAGTATTTT
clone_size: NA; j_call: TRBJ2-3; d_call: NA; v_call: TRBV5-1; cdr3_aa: CASSLASASGTDTQYF; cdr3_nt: TGCGCCAGCAGCTTGGCTTCGGCTAGCGGCACAGATACGCAGTATTTT
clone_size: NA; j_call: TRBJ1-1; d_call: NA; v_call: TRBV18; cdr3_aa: CASSLNYGDTEAFF; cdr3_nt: TGTGCCAGCTCACTAAATTATGGAGACACTGAAGCTTTCTTT
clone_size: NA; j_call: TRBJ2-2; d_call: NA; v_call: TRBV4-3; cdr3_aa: CASSQDLIGATGELFF; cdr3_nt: TGCGCCAGCAGCCAAGATCTTATAGGGGCTACCGGGGAGCTGTTTTTT
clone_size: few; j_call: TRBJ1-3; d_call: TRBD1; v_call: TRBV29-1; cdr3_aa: CSVEGQGVGNTIYF; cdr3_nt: TGCAGCGTTGAAGGACAGGGAGTGGGAAACACCATATATTTT
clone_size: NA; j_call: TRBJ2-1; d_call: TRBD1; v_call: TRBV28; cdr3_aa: CASSGSGTGAYNEQFF; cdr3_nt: TGTGCCAGCAGTGGGAGCGGGACAGGGGCTTACAATGAGCAGTTCTTC
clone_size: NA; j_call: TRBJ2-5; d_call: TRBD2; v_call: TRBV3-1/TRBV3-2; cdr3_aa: CASSQDLGSGGFETQYF; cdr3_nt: TGTGCCAGCAGCCAAGATTTGGGTAGCGGGGGGTTTGAGACCCAGTACTTC
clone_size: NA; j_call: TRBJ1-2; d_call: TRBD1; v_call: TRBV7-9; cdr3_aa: CASSMPGQGTANYGYTF; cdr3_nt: TGTGCCAGCAGCATGCCTGGACAGGGGACAGCTAACTATGGCTACACCTTC
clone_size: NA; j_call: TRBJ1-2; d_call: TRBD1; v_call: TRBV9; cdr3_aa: CASSANLGGWGYTF; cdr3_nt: TGTGCCAGCAGCGCCAACCTAGGGGGCTGGGGCTACACCTTC
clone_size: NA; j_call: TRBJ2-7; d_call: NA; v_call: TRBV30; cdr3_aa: CAWSLDNTYEQYF; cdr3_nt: TGTGCCTGGAGTCTGGACAACACCTACGAGCAGTACTTC
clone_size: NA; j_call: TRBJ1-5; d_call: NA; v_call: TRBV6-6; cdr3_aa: CASSPQTTNQPQHF; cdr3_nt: TGTGCCAGCAGCCCACAGACAACCAATCAGCCCCAGCATTTT
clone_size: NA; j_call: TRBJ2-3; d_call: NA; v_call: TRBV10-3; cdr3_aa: CAIRSSGDTDTQYF; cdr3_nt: TGTGCCATCAGGAGCTCAGGGGACACAGATACGCAGTATTTT
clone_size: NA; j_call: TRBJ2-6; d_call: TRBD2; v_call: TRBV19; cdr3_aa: CASSSGGASGANVLTF; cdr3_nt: TGTGCCAGTAGTAGCGGGGGGGCCTCTGGGGCCAACGTCCTGACTTTC
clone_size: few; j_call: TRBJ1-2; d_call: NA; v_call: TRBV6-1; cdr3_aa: CASSEGPAANYGYTF; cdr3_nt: TGTGCCAGCAGTGAGGGGCCGGCAGCTAACTATGGCTACACCTTC
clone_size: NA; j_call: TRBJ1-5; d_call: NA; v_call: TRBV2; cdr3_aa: CASSVSQPQHF; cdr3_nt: TGTGCCAGCAGTGTATCTCAGCCCCAGCATTTT
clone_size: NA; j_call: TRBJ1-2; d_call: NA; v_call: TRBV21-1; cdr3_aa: CASSKDRGLVANYGYTF; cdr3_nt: TGTGCCAGCAGCAAAGACAGGGGGCTTGTGGCTAACTATGGCTACACCTTC
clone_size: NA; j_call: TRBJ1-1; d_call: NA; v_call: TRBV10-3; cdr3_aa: CAITRDTNTEAFF; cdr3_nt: TGTGCCATCACCAGGGACACGAACACTGAAGCTTTCTTT
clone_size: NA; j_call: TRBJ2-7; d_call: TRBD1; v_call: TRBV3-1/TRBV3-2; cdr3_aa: CASSPSGTGLYEQYF; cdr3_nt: TGTGCCAGCAGCCCTTCCGGGACAGGGCTCTACGAGCAGTACTTC
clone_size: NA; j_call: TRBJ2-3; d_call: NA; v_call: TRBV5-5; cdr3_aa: CASSLAPGDATDTQYF; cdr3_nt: TGTGCCAGCAGCTTGGCCCCAGGGGACGCCACAGATACGCAGTATTTT
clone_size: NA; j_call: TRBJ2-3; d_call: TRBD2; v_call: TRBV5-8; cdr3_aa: CASSLEASGRAEDTQYF; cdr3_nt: TGTGCCAGCAGCTTGGAGGCTAGCGGGAGGGCCGAAGATACGCAGTATTTT
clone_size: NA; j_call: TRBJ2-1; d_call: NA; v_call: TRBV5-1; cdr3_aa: CASSEQGNNEQFF; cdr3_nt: TGCGCCAGCAGCGAGCAGGGTAACAATGAGCAGTTCTTC